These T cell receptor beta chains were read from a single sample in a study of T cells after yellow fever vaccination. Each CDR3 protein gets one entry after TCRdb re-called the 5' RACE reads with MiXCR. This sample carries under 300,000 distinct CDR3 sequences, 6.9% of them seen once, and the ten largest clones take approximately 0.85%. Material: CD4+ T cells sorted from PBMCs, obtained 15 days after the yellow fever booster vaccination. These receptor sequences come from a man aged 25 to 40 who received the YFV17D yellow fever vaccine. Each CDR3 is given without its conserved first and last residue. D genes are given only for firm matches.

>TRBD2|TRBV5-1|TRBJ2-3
ASSGRDRTDTQY
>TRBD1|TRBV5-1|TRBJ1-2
ASSWSRGLDYGYT
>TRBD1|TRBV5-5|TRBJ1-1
ASRLRQGPNTEAF
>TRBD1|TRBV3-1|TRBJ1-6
ASSRRQGINNSPLH
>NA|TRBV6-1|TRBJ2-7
ASSQTGSRVAHEQY
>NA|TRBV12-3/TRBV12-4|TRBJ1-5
ASSYELSRYDNQPQH
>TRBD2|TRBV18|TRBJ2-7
ASSPLGTTYEQY
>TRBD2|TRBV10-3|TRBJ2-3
AIRASGGDTQY
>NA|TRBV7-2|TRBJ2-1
ASKIREYYNEQF
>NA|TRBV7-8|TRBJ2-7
ASSRRGSDYEQY
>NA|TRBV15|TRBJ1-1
ATSRDRDKSGGTEAF
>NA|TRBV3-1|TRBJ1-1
ASSQRLGTRNTEAF
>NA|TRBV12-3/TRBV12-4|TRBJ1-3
ASRLGLYSGNTIY
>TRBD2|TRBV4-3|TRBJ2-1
ASSQAASGRIRNEQF
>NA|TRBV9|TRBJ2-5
ASSEGETQY
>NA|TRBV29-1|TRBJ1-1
SVELDDSYSMNTEAF
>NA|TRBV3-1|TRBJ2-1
ASSHLLYNEQF
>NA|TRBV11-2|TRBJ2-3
ASSLEASSTDTQY
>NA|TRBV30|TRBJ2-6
AWSPFLGAGANVLT
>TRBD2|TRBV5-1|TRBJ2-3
ASSLGTGTSGPWSADTQY
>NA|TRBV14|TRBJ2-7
ASSQDMGHRTYEQY
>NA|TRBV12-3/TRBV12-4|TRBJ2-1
ASSFRAVEDNEQF
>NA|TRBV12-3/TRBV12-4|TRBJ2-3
ASSRDFNTDTQY
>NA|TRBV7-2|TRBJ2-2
ASSPTGGATTGELF
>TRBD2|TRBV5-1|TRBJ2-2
ASSSLRLAGEPGELF
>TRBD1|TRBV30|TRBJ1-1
AWSADRGLATEAF
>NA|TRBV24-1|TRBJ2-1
ATSDFGPGGEQF
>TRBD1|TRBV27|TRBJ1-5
ASSFDRGTTNQPQH
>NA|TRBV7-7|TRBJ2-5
ASSSPGRGETQY
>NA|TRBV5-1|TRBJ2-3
ASSFYLGDTQY
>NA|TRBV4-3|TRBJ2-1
ASSHQGYNEQF
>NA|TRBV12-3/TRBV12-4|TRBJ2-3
ASSTRDIGGDTQY
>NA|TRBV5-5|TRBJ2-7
ASSPSRGFYEQY
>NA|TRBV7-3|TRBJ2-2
ASSSPGVTGELF
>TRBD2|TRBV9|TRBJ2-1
ASTPGGRAYNEQF
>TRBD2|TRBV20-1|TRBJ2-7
SAKPSGRLSYEQY
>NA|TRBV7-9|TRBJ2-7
ASSLALTGQY
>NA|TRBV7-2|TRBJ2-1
ASSKLIHNEQF
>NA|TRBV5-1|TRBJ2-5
ASSYQGEETQY
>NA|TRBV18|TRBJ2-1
ASSPLNYNEQF
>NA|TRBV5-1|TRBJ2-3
ASSLVPGRTDTQY
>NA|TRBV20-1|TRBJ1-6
SASERVSYNSPLH
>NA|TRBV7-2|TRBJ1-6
ASSNSNSPLH
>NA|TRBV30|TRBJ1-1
AEGYGTEAF
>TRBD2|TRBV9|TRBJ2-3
ASSLRLAGPDTQY
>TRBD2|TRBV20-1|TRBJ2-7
SAPSGTKDEQY
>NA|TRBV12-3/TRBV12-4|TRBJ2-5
ASSFREVRETQY
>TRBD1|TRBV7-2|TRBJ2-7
ASRYGQGDREQY
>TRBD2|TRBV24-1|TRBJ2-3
ATSASGRGTDTQY
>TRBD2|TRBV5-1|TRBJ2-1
ASSLASGYNEQF
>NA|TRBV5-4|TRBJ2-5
ASSPGTQETQY
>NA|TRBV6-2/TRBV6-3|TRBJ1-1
ASSKARQQVEAF
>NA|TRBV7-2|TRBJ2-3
ASSFGASPDTQY